This entry concerns a single TCR beta chain. Its specificity is not known. The PCR was carried out with 60 Vbeta primers and 13 Jbeta primers. TCRdb keeps only in-frame clones here, not all; method: immunoSEQ multiplex PCR. The sample carries over 110,000 clones, more than 75% recorded once. The entry originates in a study of cytomegalovirus exposure and HLA in healthy donors. Broader study findings: Evidence from a later analysis indicated that most CMV-associated TCR beta chains looked HLA-restricted. The classifier, whose performance was assessed in both the original and validation cohorts, reportedly diagnosed cytomegalovirus status with high specificity and sensitivity. Common viral pathogens were later found to be apparently linked to several of the most significant clusters. The study assumed roughly uniform donor sequencing depth for presence/absence analyses.

Sequences were obtained from PBMCs. The source of this sequence is a female donor in good health and CMV-seronegative.

For the CDR3, the DNA is TGTGCCAGCAGTGTCTATCGGGTGGAAGATACGCAGTATTTT. Protein sequence: CASSVYRVEDTQYF. The J gene is TRBJ2-3, the V gene TRBV25-1, with D uncertain. Trimming removed 4 bases at V and 5 bases at J, with 13 bases between. Per the germline V gene, CDR1 is MGHDK and CDR2 is SYGVNS. The CDR3 totals 14 residues.